This TCR beta chain came from a study of OX40 agonist ivuxolimab in advanced cancers. Study background: Given to patients was ivuxolimab, an agonistic anti-OX40 (CD134) antibody. The study reported partial responses in three patients: one hepatocellular carcinoma, two cutaneous melanoma. Among those enrolled, mean age was about 63 years (range roughly 20 to 79) and approximately 83% were male.

The germline V and J ends were trimmed by 0 bases and 0 bases, with 16 bases remaining between them. CDR3 length: 18 amino acids. Germline loops: CDR1 LGHNA, CDR2 YSLEER. The table came from immunoSEQ multiplex PCR; TCRdb's copy has only in-frame clones and leaves some out. Of tens of thousands of clones in the sample, approximately 95% are singletons; the top ten hold about 25%. The source of this sequence is an adult with an advanced solid tumor such as melanoma, head and neck, liver or kidney cancer. The chain couples TRBV4-3 to TRBJ2-3; tentative D call: TRBD1 (5 bases). The source was CD4+ or CD8+ T cells sorted from blood, collected in a trial of the OX40 agonist ivuxolimab. The CDR3 loop is CASSQDFPTVSSTDTQYF. The CDR3 DNA follows: TGCGCCAGCAGCCAAGATTTCCCGACAGTTTCTAGCACAGATACGCAGTATTTT.